This T cell receptor beta chain was recorded in a study of cytomegalovirus exposure and HLA in healthy donors. This clone was observed a few times. The PCR used 60 Vbeta and 13 Jbeta primers. Data came from immunoSEQ multiplex PCR; TCRdb stores just in-frame clones and leaves some out. The table shows tens of thousands of clones, with 70% to 85% occurring only once. The CDR3 loop spans 15 amino acids. Germline-derived CDR1 and CDR2 are SNHLY and FYNNEI. Trimming shortened V by 1 base and J by 2 bases, and 9 bases separated the two germline ends. This chain links TRBV2 with TRBJ1-3; D is undetermined. The receptor was derived from a man aged 60-69 years in good health and CMV-seropositive. Sequencing input: PBMCs. DNA for the CDR3: TGTGCCAGCAGTGAAGGGCAGGCCGCTGGAAACACCATATATTTT. This translates into CASSEGQAAGNTIYF. The full variable domain, its missing parts supplied by reference TRBV2 and TRBJ1-3, is EPEVTQTPSHQVTQMGQEVILRCVPISNHLYFYWYRQILGQKVEFLVSFYNNEISEKSEIFDDQFSVERPDGSNFTLKIRSTKLEDSAMYFCASSEGQAAGNTIYFGEGSWLTVV.